The next 29 T cell receptor beta chains were all read from a single sample in a study of PD-1 blockade in classical Hodgkin lymphoma. Time point denoted: cycle 4 day 1 (C4D1), after less than 7 weeks of nivolumab. Each patient relapsed following autologous stem cell transplantation, and prior brentuximab vedotin exposure differed. The table came from immunoSEQ multiplex PCR; TCRdb's copy has only in-frame clones and leaves some out. The data hold tens of thousands of clones, with 70% to 85% observed a single time. The input for sequencing was peripheral blood mononuclear cells (PBMCs), taken before the fourth cycle of nivolumab. The receptors were sampled from a human donor with classical Hodgkin lymphoma.

By share of the sample, this clone is medium-sized. The chain combines TRBV18 with TRBJ1-5, with D maybe TRBD1 (6 bases). V was trimmed by 5 bases and J by 6 bases, leaving 14 bases between them. CDR1 KGHSH and CDR2 LQKENI come from the germline V gene. This CDR3 contains 14 residues. Here the CDR3 DNA reads TGTGCCAGCTCAAAGGGGGGATCTGGTCAGCCCCAGCATTTT. This sequence encodes CASSKGGSGQPQHF. Combining the CDR3 with reference TRBV18 and TRBJ1-5 gives the whole variable domain NAGVMQNPRHLVRRRGQEARLRCSPMKGHSHVYWYRQLPEEGLKFMVYLQKENIIDESGMPKERFSAEFPKEGPSILRIQQVVRGDSAAYFCASSKGGSGQPQHFGDGTRLSIL.

V gene TRBV6-1 combines with J gene TRBJ1-4, with 7 bases aligning to TRBD1. The CDR3 has 16 amino acids. Germline lookup yields CDR1 MNHNS and CDR2 SASEGT. The ends lost 2 bases at V and 0 bases at J; junction bases unmatched: 3. CDR3 coding DNA: TGTGCCAGCAGTGAATATCAGGGGGCAACTAATGAAAAACTGTTTTTT. Its protein is CASSEYQGATNEKLFF.

Only a few counts were recorded for this clone. The chain has TRBV6-4 and TRBJ2-2; 7 bases are shared with TRBD1. The CDR3 length is 15 residues. Per germline, CDR1 MRHNA and CDR2 SNTAGT. V lost 5 bases, J lost 4 bases, and 7 bases stayed unmatched. The DNA of the CDR3 is TGTGCCAGCAGTCCCGACAGGGTGGCCACCGGGGAGCTGTTTTTT. Its translation is CASSPDRVATGELFF.

The chain employs TRBV28 and TRBJ2-3, with D possibly TRBD2 on 6 matching bases. Trimming took off 5 bases at V and 2 bases at J, with 17 bases between the two ends. Germline V gene sequence: CDR1 MDHEN, CDR2 SYDVKM. The CDR3 extends over 16 amino acids. CDR3 region: CASSPLSRGFTDTQYF. In nucleotides, the CDR3 is TGTGCCAGCAGTCCGCTCAGCCGGGGGTTCACAGATACGCAGTATTTT.

The chain has TRBV5-1 and TRBJ1-1, with D tentatively TRBD1 (6 bases). Trimming shortened V by 0 bases and J by 6 bases, and 12 bases separated the two germline ends. CDR1 and CDR2 from the germline V gene are SGHRS and YFSETQ. The CDR3 consists of 14 residues. The CDR3 region is CASSLAGVRAEAFF. CDR3 coding DNA: TGCGCCAGCAGCTTGGCAGGGGTTCGCGCTGAAGCTTTCTTT.

The rearrangement joins TRBV4-3 to TRBJ2-7; TRBD2 might be the D (7 bases). Trimming removed 1 base from V and 0 bases from J, with 16 bases in between. The CDR3 loop spans 17 amino acids. CDR1 is LGHNA, CDR2 YSLEER, per germline. The CDR3 DNA follows: TGCGCCAGCAGCCAAGGGGGGGGCCTTCTTAGCTCCTACGAGCAGTACTTC. Encoded protein: CASSQGGGLLSSYEQYF.

The rearrangement joins TRBV10-3 to TRBJ2-7, with D possibly being TRBD1 (6 bases). Trimming removed 0 bases from V and 1 base from J, with 13 bases in between. The CDR3 extends over 16 amino acids. The germline V gene encodes CDR1 ENHRY and CDR2 SYGVKD. CDR3 protein: CAISESARQVSYEQYF. For the CDR3, the DNA is TGTGCCATCAGTGAGTCGGCTCGACAGGTGTCCTACGAGCAGTACTTC.

The rearrangement uses TRBV2 and TRBJ1-6; D unclear. The CDR3 runs 14 residues. In germline, CDR1 is SNHLY, CDR2 FYNNEI. V gave up 6 bases and J gave up 0 bases, with 6 bases separating them. The CDR3 sequence: CASRADSYNSPLHF. The CDR3 DNA is TGTGCCAGCAGGGCGGACTCCTATAATTCACCCCTCCACTTT.

The chain is built from TRBV5-1 and TRBJ2-5; tentatively, D is TRBD2 (6 bases). CDR1 is SGHRS and CDR2 is YFSETQ in the germline V gene. The germline V and J ends were trimmed by 7 bases and 5 bases, with 12 bases remaining between them. CDR3 size: 12 residues. The CDR3 here is CASRGVSETQYF. CDR3 coding DNA: TGCGCCAGCCGCGGGGTTTCGGAGACCCAGTACTTC.

The rearrangement links TRBV9 to TRBJ2-1, with 8 bases matching TRBD1. The CDR3 loop spans 15 amino acids. Germline CDR1 reads SGDLS; CDR2 reads YYNGEE. The J segment lost 3 bases and the V segment lost 4 bases, leaving 6 bases of the junction unmatched. CDR3 nucleotides: TGTGCCAGCAGCCTTGGACAGGGACTCTACAATGAGCAGTTCTTC. Its protein product is CASSLGQGLYNEQFF. The entire variable domain, with the rest obtained from reference TRBV9 and TRBJ2-1, is as follows: DSGVTQTPKHLITATGQRVTLRCSPRSGDLSVYWYQQSLDQGLQFLIQYYNGEERAKGNILERFSAQQFPDLHSELNLSSLELGDSALYFCASSLGQGLYNEQFFGPGTRLTVL.

The chain employs TRBV18 and TRBJ1-3; D unresolved. The CDR3 length is 14 residues. With 3 bases removed from V and 12 bases from J, the gap between germline ends came to 18 bases. Germline CDR1 and CDR2: KGHSH and LQKENI. CDR3 sequence: CASSPTPPMGNIYF. The CDR3 DNA reads as TGTGCCAGCTCACCCACTCCTCCCATGGGGAACATATATTTT.

J is TRBJ2-1 and V is TRBV4-3; weak D call: TRBD1 (6 bases). The germline V gene has CDR1 LGHNA and CDR2 YSLEER. V lost 0 bases and J 6 bases, leaving 15 bases between the germline ends. CDR3 size: 16 residues. CDR3 loop: CASSQEEYRVVNEQFF. DNA for the CDR3: TGCGCCAGCAGCCAAGAGGAATACAGGGTGGTCAATGAGCAGTTCTTC.

The chain couples TRBV7-8 to TRBJ1-2; 7 bases align to TRBD1. This CDR3 has 14 amino acids. Germline loops: CDR1 SGHVS, CDR2 FQNEAQ. V lost 3 bases to trimming and J lost 6 bases; unmatched junction nucleotides: 7. CDR3 DNA sequence: TGTGCCAGCAGCTTTCGACAGGGATCGGATGGCTACACCTTC. Translating gives CASSFRQGSDGYTF. Based on the CDR3 plus reference TRBV7-8 and TRBJ1-2, the full variable domain is GAGVSQSPRYKVAKRGQDVALRCDPISGHVSLFWYQQALGQGPEFLTYFQNEAQLDKSGLPSDRFFAERPEGSVSTLKIQRTQQEDSAVYLCASSFRQGSDGYTFGSGTRLTVV.

The chain is built from TRBV28 and TRBJ1-5; 7 positions match TRBD1. Germline CDR1 and CDR2: MDHEN and SYDVKM. This CDR3 is 15 amino acids long. V dropped 4 bases and J dropped 7; count of bases not matched to a gene: 10. CDR3 in DNA: TGTGCCAGCAGTTCCCGACAGGGTAATCGGCAGCCCCAGCATTTT. Protein product: CASSSRQGNRQPQHF.

V is TRBV11-1 and J is TRBJ1-1, with TRBD1 identical over 11 bases. The CDR3 is made up of 14 amino acids. V shed 4 bases, J shed 5 bases, and the junction held 3 bases outside the gene matches. The germline CDR1 and CDR2 sequences are SGHAT and FQDESV (reference sequence). CDR3 region: CASSWGQGDTEAFF. The CDR3 DNA reads as TGTGCCAGCAGCTGGGGACAGGGGGATACTGAAGCTTTCTTT.

This chain links TRBV9 with TRBJ1-3; TRBD1 matches 8 bases. This CDR3 region has 14 residues. Trimming at V came to 6 bases and at J to 0 bases, leaving 2 bases not matched to a gene. Germline values: CDR1 SGDLS, CDR2 YYNGEE. The CDR3 DNA sequence: TGTGCCAGCAACAGGGGGGACTCTGGAAACACCATATATTTT. As protein: CASNRGDSGNTIYF.

This chain connects TRBV28 to TRBJ2-3; 9 bases map to TRBD1. Unmatched junction bases numbered 8, after V lost 0 bases and J lost 4 bases. The CDR3 has 17 amino acids. Germline loops: CDR1 MDHEN, CDR2 SYDVKM. The CDR3 DNA reads as TGTGCCAGCAGTTTATGGGGACAGGGCATGTGGGCAGATACGCAGTATTTT. Amino acids: CASSLWGQGMWADTQYF.

The V and J genes are TRBV10-3 and TRBJ2-3, with no clear D. In germline, CDR1 is ENHRY, CDR2 SYGVKD. The CDR3 loop spans 15 amino acids. V dropped 4 bases and J dropped 2 bases, with 13 bases sitting between them. This CDR3 is CAISAEIRATDTQYF. In DNA, the CDR3 is TGTGCCATCAGTGCTGAGATCCGAGCCACAGATACGCAGTATTTT.

This clone appeared a single time. The chain recombines TRBV6-5 with TRBJ2-3; TRBD1 aligns across 8 bases. The CDR3 sequence is 15 residues long. Looked up from germline, CDR1 is MNHEY and CDR2 is SVGAGI. The ends lost 5 bases at V and 2 bases at J; junction bases unmatched: 6. CDR3 in DNA: TGTGCCAGCAGTACTACAGGGGGACTCACAGATACGCAGTATTTT. Translated, it gives CASSTTGGLTDTQYF.

This clone was seen only once. At one end the junction does not follow the germline gene, possibly because of a read error. The rearrangement links TRBV7-7 to TRBJ2-5; 8 nucleotides match TRBD1. Germline loops: CDR1 SSHAT, CDR2 FNYEAQ (reference sequence). The CDR3 length is 13 residues. The CDR3: CASSKQGVETQYF. The CDR3 coding sequence is TGTGCTAGCAGCAAACAGGGGGTAGAGACCCAGTACTTC.

The chain employs TRBV25-1 and TRBJ1-6, with D uncertain. Germline V gene lookup returns CDR1 MGHDK and CDR2 SYGVNS. Trimming pared 6 bases from V and 8 bases from J, leaving 14 bases between. The CDR3 totals 14 residues. The CDR3 sequence is CASSENFRDSPLHF. The DNA for the CDR3 is TGTGCCAGCAGCGAGAATTTTAGGGATTCACCCCTCCACTTT.

CDR3 DNA: TGTGCCAGCAGCACCTACAGGGGGCAGGTGGGGGAGACCCAGTACTTC. The encoded protein is CASSTYRGQVGETQYF. This rearrangement joins TRBV5-4 to TRBJ2-5, with 9 bases lining up with TRBD1. The CDR3 length is 16 residues. CDR1 and CDR2 from the germline V gene are SGHNT and YYREEE (reference sequence). Trimming removed 4 bases from V and 5 bases from J; junction bases left unmatched: 12.

This clone occurred once. The chain carries TRBV5-5 and TRBJ1-1; D is undetermined. The V gene's germline CDR1 is SGHKS and CDR2 YYEKEE (reference sequence). CDR3 size: 13 residues. Trimming took 3 bases from V and 0 from J, leaving 6 bases between them. The CDR3 sequence is CASSWAMNTEAFF. In DNA, the CDR3 is TGTGCCAGCAGCTGGGCGATGAACACTGAAGCTTTCTTT. Based on the CDR3 plus reference TRBV5-5 and TRBJ1-1, the full variable domain is DAGVTQSPTHLIKTRGQQVTLRCSPISGHKSVSWYQQVLGQGPQFIFQYYEKEERGRGNFPDRFSARQFPNYSSELNVNALLLGDSALYLCASSWAMNTEAFFGQGTRLTVV.

V is TRBV6-5 and J is TRBJ1-2; 7 positions match TRBD1. The J segment lost 7 bases and the V segment lost 6 bases, leaving 14 bases of the junction unmatched. This CDR3 is built from 15 residues. CDR1 and CDR2 from the germline V gene are MNHEY and SVGAGI. The DNA for the CDR3 is TGTGCCAGCAGAGTAACAAGGGACAGTCAGGGTGGCTACACCTTC. Its protein product is CASRVTRDSQGGYTF.

The chain joins TRBV29-1 to TRBJ2-6; D remains ambiguous. The CDR3 sequence is 13 residues long. Germline CDR1 and CDR2: SQVTM and ANQGSEA. The germline V and J ends were trimmed by 4 bases and 0 bases, with 4 bases remaining between them. The CDR3 loop reads CSVGVSGANVLTF. In DNA, the CDR3 is TGCAGCGTTGGCGTCTCTGGGGCCAACGTCCTGACTTTC.

The rearrangement links TRBV7-2 to TRBJ1-2; D is uncertain. The CDR3 totals 13 residues. Germline V gene lookup returns CDR1 SGHTA and CDR2 FQGNSA. V was pared by 3 bases and J by 3 bases, with 8 bases between. The CDR3 protein is CASSFMSDYGYTF. As DNA, the CDR3 is TGTGCCAGCAGCTTCATGTCGGACTATGGCTACACCTTC.

The rearrangement uses TRBV6-1 and TRBJ2-3; D is unresolved. Trimming removed 5 bases at V and 6 bases at J, with 12 bases between. This CDR3 has 13 amino acids. From germline, CDR1 is MNHNS and CDR2 SASEGT. CDR3 residues: CASSRVGRDTQYF. Here the CDR3 DNA reads TGTGCCAGCAGTAGGGTCGGTAGGGATACGCAGTATTTT.

By share of the sample, this clone is medium-sized. The V and J genes are TRBV4-2 and TRBJ2-3, with 7 positions matching TRBD2. The CDR3 spans 19 residues. Germline V lookup: CDR1 LGHNA, CDR2 YNFKEQ. The J segment lost 0 bases and the V segment lost 2 bases, leaving 14 bases of the junction unmatched. The DNA of the CDR3 is TGTGCCAGCAGCCAAAGGCGGGGGAGCCAGCGAGCTAGCACAGATACGCAGTATTTT. It translates to CASSQRRGSQRASTDTQYF.

The chain is built from TRBV9 and TRBJ1-2; a weak D match, TRBD1 (5 bases). The CDR3 spans 15 residues. Trimming took off 0 bases at V and 1 base at J, with 10 bases between the two ends. Germline-derived CDR1 and CDR2 are SGDLS and YYNGEE. The DNA for the CDR3 is TGTGCCAGCAGCGTAGCTATAGGGGTTAACTATGGCTACACCTTC. Protein: CASSVAIGVNYGYTF.